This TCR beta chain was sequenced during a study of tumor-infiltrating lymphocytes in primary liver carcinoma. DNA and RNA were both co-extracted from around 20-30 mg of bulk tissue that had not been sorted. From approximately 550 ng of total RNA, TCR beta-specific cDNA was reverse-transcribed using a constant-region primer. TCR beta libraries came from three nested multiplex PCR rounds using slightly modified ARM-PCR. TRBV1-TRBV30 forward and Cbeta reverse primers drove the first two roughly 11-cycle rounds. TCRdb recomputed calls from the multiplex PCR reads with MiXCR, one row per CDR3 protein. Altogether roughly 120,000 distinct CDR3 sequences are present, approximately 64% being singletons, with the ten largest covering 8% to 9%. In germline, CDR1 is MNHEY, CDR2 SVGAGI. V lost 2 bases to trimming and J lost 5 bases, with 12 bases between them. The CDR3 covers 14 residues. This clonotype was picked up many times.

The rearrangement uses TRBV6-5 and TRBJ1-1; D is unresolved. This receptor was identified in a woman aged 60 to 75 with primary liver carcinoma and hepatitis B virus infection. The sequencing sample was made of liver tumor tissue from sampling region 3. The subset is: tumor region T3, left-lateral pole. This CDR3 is CASSYVLGITEAFF. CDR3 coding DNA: TGTGCCAGCAGTTACGTCCTAGGGATTACTGAAGCTTTCTTT.